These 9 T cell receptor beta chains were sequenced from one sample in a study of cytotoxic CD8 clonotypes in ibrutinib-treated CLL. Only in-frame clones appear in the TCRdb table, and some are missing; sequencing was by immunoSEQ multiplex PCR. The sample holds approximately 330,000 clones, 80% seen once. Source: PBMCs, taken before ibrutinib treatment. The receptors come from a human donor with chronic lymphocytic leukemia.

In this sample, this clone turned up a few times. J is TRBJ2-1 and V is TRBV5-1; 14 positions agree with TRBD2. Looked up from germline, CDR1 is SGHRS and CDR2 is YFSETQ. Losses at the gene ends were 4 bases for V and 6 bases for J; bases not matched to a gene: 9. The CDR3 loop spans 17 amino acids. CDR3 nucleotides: TGCGCCAGCAGCCGCGCCGGGACTAGCGGGAGCGGCAATGAGCAGTTCTTC. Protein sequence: CASSRAGTSGSGNEQFF.

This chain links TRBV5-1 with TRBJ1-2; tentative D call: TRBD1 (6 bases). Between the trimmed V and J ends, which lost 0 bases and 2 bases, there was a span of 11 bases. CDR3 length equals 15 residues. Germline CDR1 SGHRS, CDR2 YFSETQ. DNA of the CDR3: TGCGCCAGCAGCTTGGGGACAGCCACGAACTATGGCTACACCTTC. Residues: CASSLGTATNYGYTF. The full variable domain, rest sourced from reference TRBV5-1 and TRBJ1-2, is KAGVTQTPRYLIKTRGQQVTLSCSPISGHRSVSWYQQTPGQGLQFLFEYFSETQRNKGNFPGRFSGRQFSNSRSEMNVSTLELGDSALYLCASSLGTATNYGYTFGSGTRLTVV.

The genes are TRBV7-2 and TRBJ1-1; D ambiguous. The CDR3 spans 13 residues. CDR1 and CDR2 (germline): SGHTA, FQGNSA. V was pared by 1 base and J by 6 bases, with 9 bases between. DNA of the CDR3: TGTGCCAGCAGCTTAGTATTCGGTGCTGAAGCTTTCTTT. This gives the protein CASSLVFGAEAFF.

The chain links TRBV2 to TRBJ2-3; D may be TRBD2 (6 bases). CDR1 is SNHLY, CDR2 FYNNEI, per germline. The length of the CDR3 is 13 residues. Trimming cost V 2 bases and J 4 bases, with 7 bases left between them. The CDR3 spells CASSEWGADTQYF. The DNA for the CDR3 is TGTGCCAGCAGTGAATGGGGGGCAGATACGCAGTATTTT.

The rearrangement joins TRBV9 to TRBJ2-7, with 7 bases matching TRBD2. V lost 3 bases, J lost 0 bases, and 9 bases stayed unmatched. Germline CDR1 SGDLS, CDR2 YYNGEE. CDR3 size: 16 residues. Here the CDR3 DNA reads TGTGCCAGCAGCGCGGGGGGAGGCGGGAGCTCCTACGAGCAGTACTTC. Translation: CASSAGGGGSSYEQYF.

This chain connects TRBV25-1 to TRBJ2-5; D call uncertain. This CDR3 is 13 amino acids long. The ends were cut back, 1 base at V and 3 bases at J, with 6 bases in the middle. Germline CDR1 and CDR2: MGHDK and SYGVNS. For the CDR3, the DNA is TGTGCCAGCAGTGAATTTTTGGAAGAGACCCAGTACTTC. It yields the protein CASSEFLEETQYF.

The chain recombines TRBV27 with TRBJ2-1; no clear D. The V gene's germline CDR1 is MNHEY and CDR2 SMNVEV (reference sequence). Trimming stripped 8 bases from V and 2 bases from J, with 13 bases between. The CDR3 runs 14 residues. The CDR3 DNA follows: TGTGCCAGCTCGACGGCTAGTACCTACAATGAGCAGTTCTTC. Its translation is CASSTASTYNEQFF.

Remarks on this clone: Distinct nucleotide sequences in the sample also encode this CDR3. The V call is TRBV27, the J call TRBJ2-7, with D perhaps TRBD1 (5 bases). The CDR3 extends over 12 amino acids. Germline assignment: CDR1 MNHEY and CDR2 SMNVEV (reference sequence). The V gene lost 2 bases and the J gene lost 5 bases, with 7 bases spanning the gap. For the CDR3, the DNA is TGTGCCAGCAGTTTAAGGGGCGACGAGCAGTACTTC. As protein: CASSLRGDEQYF.

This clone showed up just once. In DNA form, the CDR3 reads TGTGCCAGTAGTATACGACCTAATACCTACAATGAGCAGTTCTTC. It yields the protein CASSIRPNTYNEQFF. The gene calls are TRBV19 and TRBJ2-1; D is undetermined. Trimming left V 2 bases short and J 2 bases short, with 10 bases between. CDR1 and CDR2 from the germline V gene are LNHDA and SQIVND (reference sequence). The CDR3 runs to 15 residues.